This TCR beta chain derives from a study of technical replicates of blood from several donors. This clone has a handful of counts. Some clones are missing from TCRdb's copy, which holds only in-frame ones; the method was immunoSEQ multiplex PCR. The sample has about 13,000 clones; around 79% are singletons. This sequence was found in a human donor in good health. Sequencing was done on a sample of PBMCs.

As DNA, the CDR3 is TGTGCCAGCAGTCATGGAGGGACCCAGTACTTC. Encoded protein: CASSHGGTQYF. The chain combines TRBV27 with TRBJ2-5; maybe TRBD2 (5 bases). V lost 5 bases and J 7 bases, leaving 8 bases between the germline ends. The CDR3 runs 11 residues. Per the germline V gene, CDR1 is MNHEY and CDR2 is SMNVEV (reference sequence).